Presented here are 9 T cell receptor beta chains from one specimen sequenced in a study of blood T cell repertoires in COVID-19. Repertoires were generated with immunoSEQ multiplex PCR, while TCRdb's copy carries only in-frame clones and drops some. This sample has about 120,000 clones; around 90% occur once, and the top ten carry about 4%. Sequencing was done on a sample of peripheral blood. The receptors stem from a woman aged 60-75 years with COVID-19, enrolled during active disease.

This clone was detected once. The chain links TRBV7-9 to TRBJ1-5; a weak D match, TRBD1 (5 bases). This CDR3 region has 18 residues. Trimming took 0 bases from V and 0 from J, leaving 15 bases between them. Looked up from germline, CDR1 is SEHNR and CDR2 is FQNEAQ (reference sequence). The CDR3 DNA follows: TGTGCCAGCAGCTTAGCTCGGGGGACGACGTATAGCAATCAGCCCCAGCATTTT. It yields the protein CASSLARGTTYSNQPQHF.

The CDR3 region is CASSLETSGGQLRETQYF. The CDR3 nucleotides are TGTGCCAGCAGCTTGGAGACTAGCGGGGGTCAACTTAGAGAGACCCAGTACTTC. This chain connects TRBV5-5 to TRBJ2-5; 12 nucleotides agree with TRBD2. Unmatched junction bases numbered 10, after V lost 0 bases and J lost 4 bases. The length of the CDR3 is 18 residues. Germline V gene sequence: CDR1 SGHKS, CDR2 YYEKEE (reference sequence).

The CDR3: CASSLVGQGTEKLFF. CDR3 nucleotides: TGTGCCAGCAGCTTAGTGGGACAGGGAACGGAAAAACTGTTTTTT. V gene TRBV7-2 combines with J gene TRBJ1-4; 9 bases line up with TRBD1. This CDR3 has 15 residues. Trimming cost V 1 base and J 8 bases; bases outside gene matches: 5. Looked up from germline, CDR1 is SGHTA and CDR2 is FQGNSA. Full variable domain (outside the CDR3, taken from reference TRBV7-2 and TRBJ1-4): GAGVSQSPSNKVTEKGKDVELRCDPISGHTALYWYRQSLGQGLEFLIYFQGNSAPDKSGLPSDRFSAERTGGSVSTLTIQRTQQEDSAVYLCASSLVGQGTEKLFFGSGTQLSVL.

The rearrangement links TRBV5-1 to TRBJ2-7; 7 bases line up with TRBD1. CDR3 length: 15 amino acids. Germline lookup yields CDR1 SGHRS and CDR2 YFSETQ. V dropped 4 bases and J dropped 2; count of bases not matched to a gene: 9. The CDR3 DNA reads TGCGCCAGCAGCCACAGGGGATTGGGAACCTACGAGCAGTACTTC. As protein: CASSHRGLGTYEQYF.

This chain joins TRBV11-2 and TRBJ2-1, with 11 bases identical to TRBD1. Unmatched junction bases numbered 3, after V lost 1 base and J lost 4 bases. Germline CDR1 is SGHAT and CDR2 is FQNNGV. CDR3 length: 16 amino acids. CDR3 nucleotides: TGTGCCAGCAGCTTAGTAGGGACAGGGGGATACAATGAGCAGTTCTTC. Its protein product is CASSLVGTGGYNEQFF.

The chain is built from TRBV3-1 (or the pseudogene TRBV3-2) and TRBJ1-2, with D possibly matching TRBD1 (5 bases). Germline V CDR1 and CDR2: LGHDT, YNNKEL (reference sequence). CDR3 length equals 17 residues. V was pared by 0 bases and J by 4 bases, with 18 bases between. The CDR3, as DNA: TGTGCCAGCAGCCAAGATAGCCAGGGAAGGCGACTCTATGGCTACACCTTC. It encodes CASSQDSQGRRLYGYTF.

This clone was seen once. The chain joins TRBV6-5 to TRBJ2-1; 9 nucleotides agree with TRBD1. The CDR3 runs 12 residues. After removal of 5 bases from V and 12 bases from J, the junction contained 5 bases not matched to a gene. The germline V gene has CDR1 MNHEY and CDR2 SVGAGI. CDR3 in DNA: TGTGCCAGCAGTCTCGACAGGGGGACGCAGTTCTTC. It specifies CASSLDRGTQFF.

This chain connects TRBV6-5 to TRBJ2-7; TRBD1 matches 10 bases. Germline-derived CDR1 and CDR2 are MNHEY and SVGAGI. This CDR3 contains 14 residues. Trimming removed 2 bases from V and 2 bases from J; junction bases left unmatched: 0. This CDR3 is CASSYDRGPYEQYF. The CDR3 nucleotides read TGTGCCAGCAGTTACGACAGGGGGCCCTACGAGCAGTACTTC.

This clone has only one observation. The rearrangement links TRBV4-3 to TRBJ1-5; D might be TRBD1 (5 bases). The CDR3 loop spans 19 amino acids. Germline values: CDR1 LGHNA, CDR2 YSLEER. V gave up 0 bases and J gave up 3 bases, with 21 bases separating them. The CDR3 region has the DNA TGCGCCAGCAGCCAAGATCATGGAGGGACCTACAACCTCAATCAGCCCCAGCATTTT. It encodes CASSQDHGGTYNLNQPQHF.